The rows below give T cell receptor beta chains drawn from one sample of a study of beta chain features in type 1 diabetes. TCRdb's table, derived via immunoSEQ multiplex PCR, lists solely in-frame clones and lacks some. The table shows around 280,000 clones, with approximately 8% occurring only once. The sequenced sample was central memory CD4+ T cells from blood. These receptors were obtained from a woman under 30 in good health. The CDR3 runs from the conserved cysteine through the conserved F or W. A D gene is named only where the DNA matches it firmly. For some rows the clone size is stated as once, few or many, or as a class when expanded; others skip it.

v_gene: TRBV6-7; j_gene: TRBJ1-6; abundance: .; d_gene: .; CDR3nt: TGTGCCACCCCTCAGGGTGATAATTCACCCCTCCACTTT; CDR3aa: CATPQGDNSPLHF
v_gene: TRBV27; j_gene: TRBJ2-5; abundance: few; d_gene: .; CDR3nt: TGTGCCAGCAGTTCCGACAGATGGGAGACCCAGTACTTC; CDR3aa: CASSSDRWETQYF
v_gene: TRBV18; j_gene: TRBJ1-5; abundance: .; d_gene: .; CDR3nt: TGTGCCAGCTCACCGGGTGAAGCAGGTCAGGGCAATCAGCCCCAGCATTTT; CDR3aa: CASSPGEAGQGNQPQHF
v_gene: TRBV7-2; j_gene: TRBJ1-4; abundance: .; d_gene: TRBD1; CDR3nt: TGTGCCAGCAGTCTCTCGACAGGGTATATACCGAAACTGTTTTTT; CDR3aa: CASSLSTGYIPKLFF
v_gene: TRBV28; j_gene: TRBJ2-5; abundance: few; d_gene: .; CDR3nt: TGTGCCAGCAGTGCACCGGGCTCACTGGGAGAGACCCAGTACTTC; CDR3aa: CASSAPGSLGETQYF
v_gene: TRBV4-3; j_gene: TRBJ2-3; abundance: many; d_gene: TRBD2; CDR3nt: TGCGCCAGCAGCACAAGCGGGAGTGTGGCAGATACGCAGTATTTT; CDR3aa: CASSTSGSVADTQYF
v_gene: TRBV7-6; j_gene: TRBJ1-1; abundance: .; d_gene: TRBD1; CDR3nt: TGTGCCACCCGACAGGGGAGCTTGAACACTGAAGCTTTCTTT; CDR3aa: CATRQGSLNTEAFF
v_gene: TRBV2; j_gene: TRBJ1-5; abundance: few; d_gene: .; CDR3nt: TGTGCCAGCAGTTATCAGGGTTGGGATCAGCCCCAGCATTTT; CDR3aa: CASSYQGWDQPQHF
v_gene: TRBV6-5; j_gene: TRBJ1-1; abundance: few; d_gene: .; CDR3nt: TGTGCCAGCAGTTTGGTCAGGGTAAACACTGAAGCTTTCTTT; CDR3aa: CASSLVRVNTEAFF
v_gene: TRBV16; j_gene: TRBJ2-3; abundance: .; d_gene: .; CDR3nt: TGTGCCAGCAGCCAAGCCAGGACCACAGATACGCAGTATTTT; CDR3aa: CASSQARTTDTQYF
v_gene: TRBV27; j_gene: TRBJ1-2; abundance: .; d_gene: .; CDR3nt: TGTGCCAGCAGTTTACGGGGCTCCAGGTTTGGCTACACCTTC; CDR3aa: CASSLRGSRFGYTF
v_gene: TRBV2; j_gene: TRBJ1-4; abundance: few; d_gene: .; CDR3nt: TGTGCCAGCAGTATTCGGAGTGAAAAACTGTTTTTT; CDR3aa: CASSIRSEKLFF
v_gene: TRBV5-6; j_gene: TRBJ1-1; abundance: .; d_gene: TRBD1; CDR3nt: TGTGCCAGCAGCTTGGACAGGGGCACTGAAGCTTTCTTT; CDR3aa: CASSLDRGTEAFF
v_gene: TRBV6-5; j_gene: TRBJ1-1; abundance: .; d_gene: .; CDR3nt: TGTGCCAGCAGTTTCAGACGAGGGAGAGAAGCTTTCTTT; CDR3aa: CASSFRRGREAFF
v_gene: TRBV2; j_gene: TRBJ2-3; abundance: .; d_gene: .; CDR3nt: TGTGCCAGCAGCACCGGGACAAGGATCGCAGATACGCAGTATTTT; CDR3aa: CASSTGTRIADTQYF
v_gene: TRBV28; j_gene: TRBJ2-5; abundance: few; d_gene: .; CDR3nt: TGTGCCAGCACCCGTTTAGGAGGGAAGGGTAAAGAGACCCAGTACTTC; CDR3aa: CASTRLGGKGKETQYF
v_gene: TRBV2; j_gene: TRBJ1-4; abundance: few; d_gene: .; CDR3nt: TGTGCCAGCAGTGTAGAACAGGGTCAAGAAAAACTGTTTTTT; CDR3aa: CASSVEQGQEKLFF
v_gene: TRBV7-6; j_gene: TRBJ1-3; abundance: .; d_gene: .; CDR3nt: TGTGCCAGCAGCGCCCTGGGAGGGTACGCTGGAAACACCATATATTTT; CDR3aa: CASSALGGYAGNTIYF
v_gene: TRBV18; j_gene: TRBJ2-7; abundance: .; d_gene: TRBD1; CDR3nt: TGTGCCAGCTCACAAGGGACAGGGGGCTACGAGCAGTACTTC; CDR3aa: CASSQGTGGYEQYF
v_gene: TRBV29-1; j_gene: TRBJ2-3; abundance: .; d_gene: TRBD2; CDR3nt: TGCAGCGTTGAAGGGACTAGCGGGAGCACAGATACGCAGTATTTT; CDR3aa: CSVEGTSGSTDTQYF
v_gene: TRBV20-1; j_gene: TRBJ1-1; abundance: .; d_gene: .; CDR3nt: TGCAGTGCCGACACGGGGGTAGCTTTCTTT; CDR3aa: CSADTGVAFF
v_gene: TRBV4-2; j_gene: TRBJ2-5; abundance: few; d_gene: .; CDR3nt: TGTGCCAGCAGCCAAGACCGCCAAGAGACCCAGTACTTC; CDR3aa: CASSQDRQETQYF
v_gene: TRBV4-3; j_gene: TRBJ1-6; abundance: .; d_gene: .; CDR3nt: TGCGCCAGCAGCCAATTTACACCGAGTTCCCACTATAATTCACCCCTCCACTTT; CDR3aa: CASSQFTPSSHYNSPLHF
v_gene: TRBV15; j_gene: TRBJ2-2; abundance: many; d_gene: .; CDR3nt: TGTGCCACCCCGTACATCCAGGGATTAAACACCGGGGAGCTGTTTTTT; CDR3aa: CATPYIQGLNTGELFF
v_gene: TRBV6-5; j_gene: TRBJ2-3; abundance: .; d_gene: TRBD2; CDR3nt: TGTGCCAGCGCTCTAGCGGGGTCGAGAGATACGCAGTATTTT; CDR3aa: CASALAGSRDTQYF